This T cell receptor beta chain was sequenced for a study of T cell repertoires in cytomegalovirus infection. Across the whole study: HLA-C-restricted CMV epitopes, recently identified, and well-studied HLA-B-restricted ones were used by the study. It can be stated that public TCR beta signatures indicated CMV infection as well as a matching HLA type.

This clonotype occurred a few times. What it recognizes is unknown. TCRdb itself ran the reads through MiXCR, one entry per CDR3 protein. The sample yields around 39,000 distinct CDR3 sequences, approximately 52% seen once. Study results and caveats: Ex vivo responses were dominated by HLA-C-restricted CMV-specific TCR beta clonotypes. Accumulated public TCR beta family frequency recognized individuals carrying CMV together with the relevant HLA.

CDR3 length equals 16 residues. Germline V lookup: CDR1 MNHGY, CDR2 SAAAGT. V lost 2 bases and J lost 7, with 18 bases in between. The sequence was obtained from a human donor in good health (CMV status not recorded). Some clones in this sample may be carry-over from other donors' samples. The V gene is TRBV6-8, the J gene TRBJ2-1; possibly TRBD1 for D (5 bases). Sequences were derived from CD8+ T cells from cultured PBMCs, sampled from culture after CMV antigen stimulation. The CDR3 region is CASSYPPGPSRNEQFF. Here the CDR3 DNA reads TGTGCCAGCAGTTACCCACCAGGGCCTTCTCGGAATGAGCAGTTCTTC.